This TCR beta chain was identified during a study of cytomegalovirus exposure and HLA in healthy donors. Study observations and caveats: Upon later analysis, TCR association rates were observed to vary by HLA locus, being highest for DRB1 and lowest for HLA-C.

Researchers ran the PCR with 60 Vbeta and 13 Jbeta primers. Repertoires were generated with immunoSEQ multiplex PCR, while TCRdb's copy carries only in-frame clones and drops some. The sample yields approximately 240,000 clones, 77% seen once. The V segment lost 2 bases and the J segment 3 bases; nucleotides outside the gene matches: 1. CDR1 and CDR2 from the germline V gene are SGHRS and YFSETQ. The CDR3 is 16 amino acids. In the case of this clone: Antigen specificity is unknown. Other nucleotide sequences in the sample specify the same CDR3.

This chain uses TRBV5-1 with TRBJ2-2; 13 nucleotides align to TRBD2. The source material was PBMCs. The receptor was isolated from a woman aged 60-75 years in good health and CMV-seropositive. The CDR3: CASSFGLAGDTGELFF. DNA for the CDR3: TGCGCCAGCAGCTTTGGACTAGCGGGGGACACCGGGGAGCTGTTTTTT.